The 26 T cell receptor beta chains given below trace back to one sample, sequenced in a study of response to subunit inactivated influenza vaccine. MiXCR was run by TCRdb on the RT-PCR reads, yielding one entry per CDR3 protein. The table includes hundreds of thousands of distinct CDR3 sequences, 12% to 15% detected once. The starting material was PBMCs from blood, obtained 14 days before vaccination. Every receptor here comes from a man in his forties or fifties who received an inactivated influenza vaccine.

The V call is TRBV6-1, the J call TRBJ2-5; 8 bases line up with TRBD2. V gave up 3 bases and J gave up 5 bases; unmatched junction bases: 5. Looked up from germline, CDR1 is MNHNS and CDR2 is SASEGT. CDR3 size: 14 residues. The CDR3 DNA reads TGTGCCAGCAGTGACCTCCGCGGGGGGGAGACCCAGTACTTC. It specifies CASSDLRGGETQYF.

This clonotype was picked up a small number of times. This chain uses TRBV3-1 with TRBJ1-1; no reliable D call. Germline V CDR1 and CDR2: LGHDT, YNNKEL (reference sequence). CDR3 length: 14 amino acids. V was shortened by 1 base and J by 1 base, with 7 bases between the two germline ends. CDR3 coding DNA: TGTGCCAGCAGCCAAGTTCCTCAGAACACTGAAGCTTTCTTT. Residues: CASSQVPQNTEAFF.

The V gene is TRBV24-1, the J gene TRBJ2-2, with D hard to call. The CDR3 is made up of 18 amino acids. The germline V gene has CDR1 KGHDR and CDR2 SFDVKD. Trimming cost V 5 bases and J 0 bases, with 18 bases left between them. CDR3 DNA: TGTGCCACCAGTGTCCGGCATCCTTCAGCCACGAACACCGGGGAGCTGTTTTTT. It yields the protein CATSVRHPSATNTGELFF.

The sample holds a few counts of this clonotype. The chain links TRBV4-1 to TRBJ2-3, with TRBD2 identical over 8 bases. V dropped 4 bases and J dropped 6; count of bases not matched to a gene: 9. From germline, CDR1 is MGHRA and CDR2 YSYEKL. The CDR3 loop spans 15 amino acids. The CDR3 sequence is CASSRAGAPQDTQYF. The CDR3 coding sequence is TGCGCCAGCAGCCGAGCGGGGGCCCCGCAGGATACGCAGTATTTT.

This clonotype was observed a few times. The chain couples TRBV4-1 to TRBJ1-4; D is ambiguous. V lost 4 bases to trimming and J lost 9 bases, with 9 bases between them. CDR1 and CDR2 (germline): MGHRA, YSYEKL. This CDR3 comprises 12 residues. The CDR3 loop reads CASSLNDKKLFF. The CDR3 DNA reads TGCGCCAGCAGCCTCAATGACAAAAAACTGTTTTTT.

This clonotype has more than one count but fewer than ten. V usage is TRBV9 and J usage is TRBJ1-1; a weak D match, TRBD1 (5 bases). V lost 0 bases, J lost 6 bases, and 18 bases lay in between. Germline CDR1 reads SGDLS; CDR2 reads YYNGEE. The CDR3 is 16 residues long. The CDR3 nucleotides are TGTGCCAGCAGCGTAGAGGCGGGACCCATGGGGGCTGAAGCTTTCTTT. The encoded protein is CASSVEAGPMGAEAFF. The full variable domain, rest sourced from reference TRBV9 and TRBJ1-1, is DSGVTQTPKHLITATGQRVTLRCSPRSGDLSVYWYQQSLDQGLQFLIQYYNGEERAKGNILERFSAQQFPDLHSELNLSSLELGDSALYFCASSVEAGPMGAEAFFGQGTRLTVV.

This clonotype was observed at least ten times. V and J are TRBV12-3 or TRBV12-4 and TRBJ2-1; 13 nucleotides match TRBD2. Trimming cost V 3 bases and J 7 bases; bases outside gene matches: 9. The CDR3 consists of 17 residues. In nucleotides, the CDR3 is TGTGCCAGCAGTTTTGTTCGACTAGCGGGAGGTAGTAATGAGCAGTTCTTC. This gives the protein CASSFVRLAGGSNEQFF.

The table lists this clonotype with many counts. The chain is built from TRBV29-1 and TRBJ2-7; the D gene could be TRBD1 or TRBD2 (7 bases each). Trimming shortened V by 4 bases and J by 3 bases, and 13 bases separated the two germline ends. The germline CDR1 and CDR2 sequences are SQVTM and ANQGSEA. There are 13 residues in the CDR3. The CDR3 loop reads CSVGPGGDYEQYF. The CDR3 DNA follows: TGCAGCGTTGGGCCAGGGGGGGACTACGAGCAGTACTTC.

V gene TRBV12-3 or TRBV12-4 combines with J gene TRBJ2-2; the match to TRBD2 covers 9 bases. V shed 6 bases, J shed 5 bases, and the junction held 7 bases outside the gene matches. The CDR3 consists of 15 residues. CDR3 loop: CASSLSSGKTGELFF. CDR3 DNA sequence: TGTGCCAGCAGCCTTTCTAGCGGGAAGACCGGGGAGCTGTTTTTT.

The chain recombines TRBV18 with TRBJ2-3; the D gene is possibly TRBD1 (5 bases). The V end was cut by 6 bases, the J end by 1 base, with 20 bases between. Germline loops: CDR1 KGHSH, CDR2 LQKENI. The CDR3 length is 17 residues. The CDR3 here is CASSPKSGRDGTDTQYF. DNA for the CDR3: TGTGCCAGCTCCCCAAAATCGGGCAGGGATGGCACAGATACGCAGTATTTT.

Note on this clonotype: Relative to the germline gene, one junction end is altered; a read error may explain this. The chain joins TRBV12-3 or TRBV12-4 to TRBJ2-7; TRBD2 aligns across 9 bases. The length of the CDR3 is 14 residues. CDR3: CASSFMAGGPFIVF. DNA for the CDR3: TGTGCCAGCAGTTTTATGGCGGGGGGGCCATTCATTGTCTTC.

The chain has TRBV7-9 and TRBJ1-2; tentative D call: TRBD1 (6 bases). This CDR3 is built from 15 residues. CDR1 is SEHNR, CDR2 FQNEAQ, per germline (reference sequence). Trimming shortened V by 5 bases and J by 4 bases, and 17 bases separated the two germline ends. In DNA form, the CDR3 reads TGTGCCAGCAGCCCCGTGGGGGCGAAGTCCTATGGCTACACCTTC. Protein product: CASSPVGAKSYGYTF.

The genes are TRBV12-3 or TRBV12-4 and TRBJ2-7, with D perhaps TRBD2 (6 bases). The germline V and J ends were trimmed by 6 bases and 0 bases, with 12 bases remaining between them. This CDR3 region has 14 residues. Here the CDR3 reads CASRPPSDSYEQYF. CDR3 in DNA: TGTGCCAGCAGACCACCTAGCGACTCCTACGAGCAGTACTTC.

There are a few counts of this clonotype. The chain couples TRBV6-4 to TRBJ1-1; D not resolved. The germline CDR1 and CDR2 sequences are MRHNA and SNTAGT. CDR3 size: 14 residues. V lost 2 bases to trimming and J lost 4 bases, with 11 bases between them. The CDR3 DNA reads TGTGCCAGCAGTGACCCGCCGGGGAGCACTGAAGCTTTCTTT. This codes for CASSDPPGSTEAFF.

V usage is TRBV7-2 and J usage is TRBJ2-7, with 13 bases that match TRBD2. CDR3 length equals 15 residues. Germline CDR1 reads SGHTA; CDR2 reads FQGNSA. The V gene end was trimmed by 6 bases and the J gene end by 7 bases; junction bases not matched to a gene: 9. The CDR3 DNA follows: TGTGCCAGCAGTCTACTAGCGGGAGGGCCAGAAGAGCAGTACTTC. This translates into CASSLLAGGPEEQYF.

The J gene is TRBJ2-1, the V gene TRBV27; D is unresolved. V shed 0 bases and J shed 4 bases, with 7 bases lying between them. The V gene's germline CDR1 is MNHEY and CDR2 SMNVEV (reference sequence). CDR3 length: 14 amino acids. The DNA for the CDR3 is TGTGCCAGCAGTTTATCTCACCGGTACAATGAGCAGTTCTTC. Protein product: CASSLSHRYNEQFF.

The chain has TRBV5-1 and TRBJ1-2, with TRBD1 matching 8 bases. V dropped 1 base and J dropped 0; count of bases not matched to a gene: 5. The germline CDR1 and CDR2 sequences are SGHRS and YFSETQ. This CDR3 region has 16 residues. The chain's CDR3 is CASSLTGGLANYGYTF. DNA for the CDR3: TGCGCCAGCAGCTTGACAGGGGGACTCGCTAACTATGGCTACACCTTC.

This clonotype was seen at least ten times. J is TRBJ2-7 and V is TRBV24-1; 9 nucleotides align to TRBD1. J was trimmed by 3 bases and V by 5 bases; bases with no gene match: 10. This CDR3 is 16 amino acids long. CDR1 and CDR2 (germline): KGHDR, SFDVKD. In nucleotides, the CDR3 is TGTGCCACCAGTGGCGGAACCGGGACAGGGAACTACGAGCAGTACTTC. Amino acids: CATSGGTGTGNYEQYF.

This clonotype was detected only a few times. The chain joins TRBV6-5 to TRBJ1-6; D call uncertain. This CDR3 is 17 amino acids long. The germline CDR1 and CDR2 sequences are MNHEY and SVGAGI. V was pared by 0 bases and J by 7 bases, with 16 bases between. CDR3 bases: TGTGCCAGCAGTTACTCGGGAGGAGATCTGGCCAATTCACCCCTCCACTTT. Protein sequence: CASSYSGGDLANSPLHF.

The V gene is TRBV4-1, the J gene TRBJ2-7; 10 positions match TRBD1. Trimming cost V 0 bases and J 2 bases; bases outside gene matches: 19. CDR3 size: 21 residues. Germline V gives CDR1 MGHRA, CDR2 YSYEKL. CDR3 sequence reads: CASSQDFLGPGGTGAPYEQYF. For the CDR3, the DNA is TGCGCCAGCAGCCAAGATTTTTTGGGGCCCGGGGGGACAGGGGCCCCCTACGAGCAGTACTTC.

This clonotype was counted only a few times. The CDR3 protein is CASSGGNSPLHF. DNA of the CDR3: TGTGCCAGCAGCGGGGGGAATTCACCCCTCCACTTT. This chain links TRBV9 with TRBJ1-6, with D perhaps TRBD1 (5 bases). V gave up 3 bases and J gave up 7 bases, with 5 bases separating them. CDR3 length equals 12 residues. Germline V gives CDR1 SGDLS, CDR2 YYNGEE.

The chain uses TRBV11-2 and TRBJ2-1; D gene unclear. Trimming removed 2 bases at V and 5 bases at J, with 7 bases between. From germline, CDR1 is SGHAT and CDR2 FQNNGV. This CDR3 is built from 13 residues. The CDR3: CASSLNRNNEQFF. As DNA, the CDR3 is TGTGCCAGCAGCTTAAATCGGAACAATGAGCAGTTCTTC.

This clonotype was counted between two and nine times. V and J are TRBV9 and TRBJ2-5; maybe TRBD1 (6 bases). The germline gives CDR1 SGDLS, CDR2 YYNGEE. Trimming stripped 3 bases from V and 5 bases from J, with 14 bases between. The CDR3 sequence is 14 residues long. The CDR3 here is CASSEGETWETQYF. As DNA, the CDR3 is TGTGCCAGCAGCGAGGGGGAAACATGGGAGACCCAGTACTTC.

CDR3 loop: CASSLVAGEKTQYF. The DNA of the CDR3 is TGTGCCAGCAGCTTAGTGGCGGGAGAGAAGACCCAGTACTTC. The V and J genes are TRBV7-9 and TRBJ2-5; 7 nucleotides match TRBD2. The V gene's germline CDR1 is SEHNR and CDR2 FQNEAQ (reference sequence). The junction had 5 bases not matched to a gene; V was cut back by 1 base and J by 6 bases. The CDR3 has 14 residues.

This rearrangement joins TRBV15 to TRBJ2-3, with D uncertain. With 5 bases removed from V and 4 bases from J, the gap between germline ends came to 13 bases. Germline CDR1 reads LNHNV; CDR2 reads YYDKDF (reference sequence). This CDR3 spans 14 amino acids. The CDR3 DNA is TGTGCCACCAGCGGTATGACGGTGTCAGATACGCAGTATTTT. Translation gives CATSGMTVSDTQYF.

Many counts were recorded for this clonotype. The chain combines TRBV6-5 with TRBJ2-2; D not resolved. Germline CDR1 and CDR2: MNHEY and SVGAGI. The CDR3 totals 12 residues. Trimming left V 5 bases short and J 4 bases short, with 5 bases between. CDR3 loop: CASSTITGELFF. The CDR3 DNA sequence: TGTGCCAGCAGTACCATCACCGGGGAGCTGTTTTTT.